Included here is one T cell receptor beta chain sequence, with context. Authors of the study amplified TCR beta CDR3 regions from RNA transcripts. An initial round of RT-PCR targeting the TCR CDR3 relied on the HTBI primer set. TCRdb reprocessed the multiplex PCR reads via MiXCR and lists one record per CDR3 protein. Of a few hundred thousand distinct CDR3 sequences in the sample, 15% to 17% were seen once. The source of the sample is a study of T cells in Graves' hyperthyroidism and ophthalmopathy. For the study at large: The initial diagnosis was the point when peripheral blood was collected, ahead of any treatment.

The CDR3 consists of 16 residues. Germline V gives CDR1 SGHVS, CDR2 FNYEAQ. Trimming took 2 bases from V and 1 from J, leaving 12 bases between them. Sequenced: blood. This receptor was taken from a woman aged 18 to 35 with Graves' hyperthyroidism. The J gene is TRBJ1-3, the V gene TRBV7-6; perhaps TRBD1 as D (5 bases). CDR3 amino acids: CASSLSPPGSGNTIYF. The CDR3 region has the DNA TGTGCCAGCAGCTTATCCCCCCCAGGGTCTGGAAACACCATATATTTT.